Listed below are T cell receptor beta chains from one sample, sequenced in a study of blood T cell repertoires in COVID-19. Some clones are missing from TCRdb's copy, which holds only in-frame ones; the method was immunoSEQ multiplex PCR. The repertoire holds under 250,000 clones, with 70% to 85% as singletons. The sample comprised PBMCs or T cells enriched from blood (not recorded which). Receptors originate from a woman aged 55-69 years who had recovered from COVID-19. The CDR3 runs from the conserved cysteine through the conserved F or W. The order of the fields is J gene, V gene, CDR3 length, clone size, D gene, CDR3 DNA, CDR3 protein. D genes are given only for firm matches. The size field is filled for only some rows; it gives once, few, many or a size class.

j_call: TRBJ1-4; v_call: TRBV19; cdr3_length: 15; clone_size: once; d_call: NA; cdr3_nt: TGTGCCAGTACCCCCGGTTTATCAACTAATGAAAAACTGTTTTTT; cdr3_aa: CASTPGLSTNEKLFF
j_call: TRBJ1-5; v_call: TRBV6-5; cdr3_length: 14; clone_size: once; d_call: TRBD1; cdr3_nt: TGTGCCAGCAGTACCGACAGGGCGGGACAGCCCCAGCATTTT; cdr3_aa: CASSTDRAGQPQHF
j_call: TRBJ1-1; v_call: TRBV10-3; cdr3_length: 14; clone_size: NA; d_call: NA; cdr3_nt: TGTGCCATCAGTGAGGAGTCAGGGAACACTGAAGCTTTCTTT; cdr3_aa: CAISEESGNTEAFF
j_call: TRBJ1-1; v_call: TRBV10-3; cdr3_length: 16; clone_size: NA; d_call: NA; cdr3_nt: TGTGCCATCAGTGAGGGACAGAGTAGCATGAACACTGAAGCTTTCTTT; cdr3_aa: CAISEGQSSMNTEAFF
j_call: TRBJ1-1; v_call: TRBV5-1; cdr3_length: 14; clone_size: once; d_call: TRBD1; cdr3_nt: TGCGCCAGCAGCTCCGGGACAGGGGACACTGAAGCTTTCTTT; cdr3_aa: CASSSGTGDTEAFF
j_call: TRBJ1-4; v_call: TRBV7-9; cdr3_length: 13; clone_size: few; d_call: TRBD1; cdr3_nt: TGTGCCAGCAGCACGGGGACAGCTCCTTCACTGTTTTTT; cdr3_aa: CASSTGTAPSLFF
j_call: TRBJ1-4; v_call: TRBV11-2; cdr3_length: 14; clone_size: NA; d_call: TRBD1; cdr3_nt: TGTGCCAGCAGCTTGAGGCAGGGGGACGAAAAACTGTTTTTT; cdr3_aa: CASSLRQGDEKLFF
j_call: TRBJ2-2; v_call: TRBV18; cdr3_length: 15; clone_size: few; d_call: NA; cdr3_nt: TGTGCCAGCTCATCTGGACAGACCCGAGTCGGGGAGCTGTTTTTT; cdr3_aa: CASSSGQTRVGELFF
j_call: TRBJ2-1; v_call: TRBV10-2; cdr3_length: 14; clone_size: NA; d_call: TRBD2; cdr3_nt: TGCGCCAGCAGTCTAGCGGGTTCCTACAATGAGCAGTTCTTC; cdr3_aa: CASSLAGSYNEQFF
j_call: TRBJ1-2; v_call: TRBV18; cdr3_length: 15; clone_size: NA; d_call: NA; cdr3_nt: TGTGCCAGCTCACCACCGTTGGGGGACAACGGCGGCTACACCTTC; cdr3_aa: CASSPPLGDNGGYTF
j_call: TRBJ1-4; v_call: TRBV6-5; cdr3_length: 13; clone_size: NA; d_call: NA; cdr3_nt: TGTGCCAGCAGTTACTCTGGGGCCGAGGAACTGTTTTTT; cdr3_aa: CASSYSGAEELFF
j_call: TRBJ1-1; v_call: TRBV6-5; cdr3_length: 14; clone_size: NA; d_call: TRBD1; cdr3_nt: TGTGCCAGCAGTCTCAGGGGGACGAGCACTGAAGCTTTCTTT; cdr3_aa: CASSLRGTSTEAFF
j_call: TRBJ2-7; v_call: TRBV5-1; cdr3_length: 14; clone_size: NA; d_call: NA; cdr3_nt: TGCGCCAGCAGCTTAGGCGCCAGGGACTACGAGCAGTACTTC; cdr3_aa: CASSLGARDYEQYF
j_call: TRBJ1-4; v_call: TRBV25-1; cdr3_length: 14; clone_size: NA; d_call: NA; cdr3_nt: TGTGCCAGCAGTGAGGGGGGGGCGTACGAAAAACTGTTTTTT; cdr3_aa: CASSEGGAYEKLFF
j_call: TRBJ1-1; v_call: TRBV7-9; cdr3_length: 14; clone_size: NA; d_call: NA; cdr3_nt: TGTGCCAGCAGCGCAGTGACAGTGAACACTGAAGCTTTCTTT; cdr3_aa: CASSAVTVNTEAFF
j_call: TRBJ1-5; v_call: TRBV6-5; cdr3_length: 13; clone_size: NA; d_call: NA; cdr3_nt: TGTGCCAGCAGCGACAGGTTCGATCAGCCCCAGCATTTT; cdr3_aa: CASSDRFDQPQHF
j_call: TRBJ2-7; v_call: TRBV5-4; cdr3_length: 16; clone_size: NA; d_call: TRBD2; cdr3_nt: TGTGCCAGCACCCCCGACTTCGCGGGAGGACCCTACGAGCAGTACTTC; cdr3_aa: CASTPDFAGGPYEQYF
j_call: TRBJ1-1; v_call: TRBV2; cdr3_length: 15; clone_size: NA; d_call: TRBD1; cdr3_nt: TGTGCCAGCCTAACAACTGGACAGGGGCTCACTGAAGCTTTCTTT; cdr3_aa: CASLTTGQGLTEAFF
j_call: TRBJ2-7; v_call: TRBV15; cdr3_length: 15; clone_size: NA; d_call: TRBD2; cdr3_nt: TGTGCCACCAGGTCCTCCACGGGGGGGGCTTGGGAGCAGTACTTC; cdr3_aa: CATRSSTGGAWEQYF
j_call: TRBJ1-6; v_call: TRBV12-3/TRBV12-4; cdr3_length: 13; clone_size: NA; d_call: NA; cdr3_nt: TGTGCCAGCAGTTTAGTAGAGGATTCACCCCTCCACTTT; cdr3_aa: CASSLVEDSPLHF
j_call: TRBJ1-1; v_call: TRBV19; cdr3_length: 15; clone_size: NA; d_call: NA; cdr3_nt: TGTGCCAGTAGAAGCCTGAGCGACGCGGTCACTGAAGCTTTCTTT; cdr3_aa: CASRSLSDAVTEAFF
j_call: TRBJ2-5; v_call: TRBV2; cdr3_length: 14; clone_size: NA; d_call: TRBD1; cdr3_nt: TGTGCCAGCAGTGTTACAGGGGGCGGAGAGACCCAGTACTTC; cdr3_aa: CASSVTGGGETQYF
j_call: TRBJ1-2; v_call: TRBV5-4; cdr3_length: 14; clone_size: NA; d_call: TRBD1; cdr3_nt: TGTGCCAGCAGCTGGGACAGCTCCAACTATGGCTACACCTTC; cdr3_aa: CASSWDSSNYGYTF
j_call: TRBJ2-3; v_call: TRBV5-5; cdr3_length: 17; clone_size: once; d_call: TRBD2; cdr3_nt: TGTGCCAGCAGCCTCACCTATAGCGGGAGAGGAATAGATACGCAGTATTTT; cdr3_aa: CASSLTYSGRGIDTQYF
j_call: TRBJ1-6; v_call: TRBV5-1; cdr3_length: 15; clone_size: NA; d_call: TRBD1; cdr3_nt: TGCGCCAGCAGCTCGGGGACAGATTCCAATTCACCCCTCCACTTT; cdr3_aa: CASSSGTDSNSPLHF
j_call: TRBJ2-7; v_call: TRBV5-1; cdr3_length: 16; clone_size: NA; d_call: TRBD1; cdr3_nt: TGCGCCAGCAGCGCGGCCGTGGGGACAGCTTCGGACGAGCAGTACTTC; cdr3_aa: CASSAAVGTASDEQYF
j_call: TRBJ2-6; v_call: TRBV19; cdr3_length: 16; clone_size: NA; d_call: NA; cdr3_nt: TGTGCCAGTAGTGGTGGTGCAGGCTCTGGGGCCAACGTCCTGACTTTC; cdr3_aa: CASSGGAGSGANVLTF
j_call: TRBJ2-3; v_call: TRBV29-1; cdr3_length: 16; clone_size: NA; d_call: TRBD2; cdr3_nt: TGCAGCGTTCGCGACACTAGCGGGGGACGCATGAATACGCAGTATTTT; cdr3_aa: CSVRDTSGGRMNTQYF
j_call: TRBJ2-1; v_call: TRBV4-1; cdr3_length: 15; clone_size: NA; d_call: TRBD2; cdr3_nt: TGCGCCAGCAGCCAAGTTAGCGGGGGGGCCGGTGAGCAGTTCTTC; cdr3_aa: CASSQVSGGAGEQFF
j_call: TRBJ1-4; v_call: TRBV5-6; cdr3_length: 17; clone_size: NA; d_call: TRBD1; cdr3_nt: TGTGCCAGCAGCCGGGGCAGGGGGCGACTCATCTATGAAAAACTGTTTTTT; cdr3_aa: CASSRGRGRLIYEKLFF
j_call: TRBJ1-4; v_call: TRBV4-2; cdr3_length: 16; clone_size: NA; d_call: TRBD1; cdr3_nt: TGTGCCAGCAGCCAAGGGGGCGGACAGGGCGGCGAAAAACTGTTTTTT; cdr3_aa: CASSQGGGQGGEKLFF
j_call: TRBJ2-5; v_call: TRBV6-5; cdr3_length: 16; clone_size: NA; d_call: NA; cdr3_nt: TGTGCCAGCAGTTACTCGACTCCCCCGGAGGGGGAGACCCAGTACTTC; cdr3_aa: CASSYSTPPEGETQYF
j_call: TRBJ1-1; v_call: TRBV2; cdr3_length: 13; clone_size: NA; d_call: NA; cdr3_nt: TGTGCCAGCAGTGAACAGGGTCTCACTGAAGCTTTCTTT; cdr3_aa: CASSEQGLTEAFF
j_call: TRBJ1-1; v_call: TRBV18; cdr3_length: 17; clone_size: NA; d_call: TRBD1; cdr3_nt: TGTGCCAGCTCACCCACAACTCCCGACAGGGGTAACACTGAAGCTTTCTTT; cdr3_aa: CASSPTTPDRGNTEAFF
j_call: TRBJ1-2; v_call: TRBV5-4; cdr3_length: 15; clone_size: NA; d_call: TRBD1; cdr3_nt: TGTGCCAGCAGCCTGGACAGGGTGCAAGCCTATGGCTACACCTTC; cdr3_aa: CASSLDRVQAYGYTF
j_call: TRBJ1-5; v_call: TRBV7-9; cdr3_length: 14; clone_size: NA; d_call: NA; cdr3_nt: TGTGCCAGCAGCACCGGGGGGGGCAATCAGCCCCAGCATTTT; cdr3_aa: CASSTGGGNQPQHF
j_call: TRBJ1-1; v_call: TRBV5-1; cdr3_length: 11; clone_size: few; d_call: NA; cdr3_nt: TGCGCCAGCAGCGCGGCATCGGAAGCTTTCTTT; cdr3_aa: CASSAASEAFF
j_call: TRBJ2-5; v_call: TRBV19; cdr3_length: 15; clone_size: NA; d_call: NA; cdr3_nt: TGTGCCAGTAGTATGCGAACGTCGATCGGAGAGACCCAGTACTTC; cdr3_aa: CASSMRTSIGETQYF
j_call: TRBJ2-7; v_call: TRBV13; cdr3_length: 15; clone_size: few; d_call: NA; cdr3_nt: TGTGCCAGCAGCTTAAATCCAGGGGAATCCTACGAGCAGTACTTC; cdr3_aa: CASSLNPGESYEQYF
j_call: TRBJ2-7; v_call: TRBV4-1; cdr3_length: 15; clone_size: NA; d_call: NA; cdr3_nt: TGCGCCAGCAGCCAAGAATACCACAGTGCCTACGAGCAGTACTTC; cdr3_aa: CASSQEYHSAYEQYF
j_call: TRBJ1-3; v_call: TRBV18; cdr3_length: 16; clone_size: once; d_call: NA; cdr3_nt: TGTGCCAGCTCACCACGGTTCCAGACAGCTGGAAACACCATATATTTT; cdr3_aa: CASSPRFQTAGNTIYF
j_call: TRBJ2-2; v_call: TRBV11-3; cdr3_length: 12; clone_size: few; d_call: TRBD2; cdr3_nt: TGTGCCAGTAGGCGGGAGACCGGGGAGCTGTTTTTT; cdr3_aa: CASRRETGELFF
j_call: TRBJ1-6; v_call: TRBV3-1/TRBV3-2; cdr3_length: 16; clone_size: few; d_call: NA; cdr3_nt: TGTGCCAGCAGCCGGCCCTCCGGGGAACCTAATTCACCCCTCCACTTT; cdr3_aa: CASSRPSGEPNSPLHF
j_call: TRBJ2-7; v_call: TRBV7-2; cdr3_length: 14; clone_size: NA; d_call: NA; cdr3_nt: TGTGCCAGCAGCTTACAGGCAGGAAACTACGAGCAGTACTTC; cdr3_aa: CASSLQAGNYEQYF
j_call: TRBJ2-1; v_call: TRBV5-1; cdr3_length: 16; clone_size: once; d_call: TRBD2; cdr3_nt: TGCGCCAGCAGCTTGGATGCGGGGGTGGCCTACAATGAGCAGTTCTTC; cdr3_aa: CASSLDAGVAYNEQFF
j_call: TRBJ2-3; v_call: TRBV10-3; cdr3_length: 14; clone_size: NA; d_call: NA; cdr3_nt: TGTGCCATCAGTACGGACTTGGGAGGAGATACGCAGTATTTT; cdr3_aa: CAISTDLGGDTQYF
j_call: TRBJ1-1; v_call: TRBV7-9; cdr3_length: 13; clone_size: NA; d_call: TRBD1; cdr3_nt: TGTGCCAGCAGCTTCAGACAGGGCGCCGAAGCTTTCTTT; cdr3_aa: CASSFRQGAEAFF
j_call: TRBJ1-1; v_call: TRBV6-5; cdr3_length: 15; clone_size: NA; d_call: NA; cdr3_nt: TGTGCCAGCAGTTCCACTCACGAGTTGAACACTGAAGCTTTCTTT; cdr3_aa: CASSSTHELNTEAFF
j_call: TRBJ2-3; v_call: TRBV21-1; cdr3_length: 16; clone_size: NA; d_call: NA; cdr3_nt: TGTGCCAGCAGCGACCCGGGACAGGGTGTAAAAAGGACGCAGTATTTT; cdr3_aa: CASSDPGQGVKRTQYF
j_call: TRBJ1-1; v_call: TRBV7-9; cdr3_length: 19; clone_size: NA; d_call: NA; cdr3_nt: TGTGCCAGCAGGCAAATAAATCGGGACACCGGGCTAGGGGGCACTGAAGCTTTCTTT; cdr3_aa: CASRQINRDTGLGGTEAFF
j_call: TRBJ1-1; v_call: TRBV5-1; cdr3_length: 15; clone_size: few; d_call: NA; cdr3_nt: TGCGCCAGCAGCTTGGCCGGAGGGGCGAACACTGAAGCTTTCTTT; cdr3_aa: CASSLAGGANTEAFF
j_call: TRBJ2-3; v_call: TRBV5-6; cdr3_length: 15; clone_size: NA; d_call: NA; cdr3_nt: TGTGCCAGCAGCTTTCAAACCGAGAGCACAGATACGCAGTATTTT; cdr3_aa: CASSFQTESTDTQYF
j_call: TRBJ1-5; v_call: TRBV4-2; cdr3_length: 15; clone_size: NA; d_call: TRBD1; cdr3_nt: TGTGCCAGCAGCCCTCAAGACAGGGCCAATCAGCCCCAGCATTTT; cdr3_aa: CASSPQDRANQPQHF
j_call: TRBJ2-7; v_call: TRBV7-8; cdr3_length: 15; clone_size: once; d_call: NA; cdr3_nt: TGTGCCAGCAGCTTAGGAACAGGGACCCACTACGAGCAGTACTTC; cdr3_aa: CASSLGTGTHYEQYF
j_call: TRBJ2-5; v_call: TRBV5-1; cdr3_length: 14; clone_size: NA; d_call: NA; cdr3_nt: TGCGCCAGCAGCAACGACAGGAGACAAGAGACCCAGTACTTC; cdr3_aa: CASSNDRRQETQYF